The next 9 T cell receptor beta chains were all read from a single sample in a study of glioma-infiltrating T cells (dated by TCRdb to 2016 to 2017). The sequencer was an Illumina MiSeq. TCR alpha and beta CDR3 regions were amplified with the iRepertoire nested amplicon-rescue multiplex PCR (arm-PCR) platform from RNA. Starting from the raw public reads, TCRdb applied fastp trimming at Q25, assembled clones with MiXCR and retained in-frame beta chains. Entries that share a CDR3 protein sequence are merged under the most common genes and DNA. For this sample there are about 93,000 distinct CDR3 sequences; about 37% appear just once. Jointly, the top ten make up roughly two fifths of the sample. Sequenced: glioma tissue, nonneoplastic brain tissue, or PBMCs (not recorded which). All receptors come from a human donor with low-grade glioma or glioblastoma, undergoing nonglioma brain surgery, or in good health (not recorded which).

This clonotype turned up a few times. This may stem from a read error, because a much larger clone lies one nucleotide away. This chain joins TRBV7-9 and TRBJ2-7, with TRBD2 identical over 12 bases. CDR1 is SEHNR, CDR2 FQNEAQ, per germline (reference sequence). The trim removed 6 bases at V and 3 bases at J, leaving 12 bases unmatched. The CDR3 consists of 17 residues. The CDR3 DNA is TGTGCCAGCAGACTGACTAGCGGGGGTGCTTTGATCTACGAGCAGTACTTC. This codes for CASRLTSGGALIYEQYF.

On this clonotype: A read error may account for a junction end that differs from germline. CDR3 amino acids: CASSDTPFSGNTTYF. For the CDR3, the DNA is TGTGCCAGCAGTGACACACCTTTCTCTGGAAACACCACATACTTT. J is TRBJ1-3 and V is TRBV6-2 or TRBV6-3; D is uncertain. The CDR3 contains 15 residues. Germline assignment: CDR1 MNHEY and CDR2 SVGEGT.

Comments on this clonotype: The conserved phenylalanine or tryptophan normally closing the CDR3 is absent here, so this likely arose from a read error. The V call is TRBV6-1, the J call TRBJ1-2; D unclear. V was shortened by 4 bases and J by 4 bases, with 13 bases between the two germline ends. Germline lookup yields CDR1 MNHNS and CDR2 SASEGT. This CDR3 has 14 residues. The CDR3 DNA is TGTGCCAGCAGTGTAGCACACGGTACCTATGGCTACACCTCC. Protein: CASSVAHGTYGYTS.

This clonotype has a count of ten or more. The V and J genes are TRBV18 and TRBJ2-5; D remains ambiguous. This CDR3 comprises 16 residues. Germline CDR1 KGHSH, CDR2 LQKENI. Trimming cost V 3 bases and J 0 bases, with 14 bases left between them. CDR3 region: CASSPTIGRNQETQYF. In DNA form, the CDR3 reads TGTGCCAGCTCACCCACAATAGGGCGGAACCAAGAGACCCAGTACTTC.

This clonotype has just a few counts. CDR3 residues: CASSRIGTYEQYF. CDR3 sequence (DNA): TGTGCCAGCAGCCGCATAGGCACCTACGAGCAGTACTTC. The chain uses TRBV7-9 and TRBJ2-7; D unresolved. The ends were cut back, 5 bases at V and 2 bases at J, with 10 bases in the middle. Germline-derived CDR1 and CDR2 are SEHNR and FQNEAQ (reference sequence). CDR3 size: 13 residues.

The chain carries TRBV20-1 and TRBJ2-7; maybe TRBD2 (7 bases). The germline V gene encodes CDR1 DFQATT and CDR2 SNEGSKA (reference sequence). The CDR3 covers 14 residues. Trimming took off 6 bases at V and 3 bases at J, with 18 bases between the two ends. CDR3 nucleotides: TGCAGTGCCCCGAGGGGGGGGGGGGACTACGAGCAGTACTTC. Protein product: CSAPRGGGDYEQYF.

As to this clonotype: This clone may be a read error of a much larger clone one base away. The genes are TRBV5-1 and TRBJ1-2, with a weak D call TRBD1 (5 bases). The germline V gene has CDR1 SGHRS and CDR2 YFSETQ. This CDR3 region has 14 residues. Trimming left V 2 bases short and J 8 bases short, with 16 bases between. CDR3 nucleotides: TGCGCCAGCAGCTTCGGGACGAAGCAAGAAGGCTACACCTTC. Translation gives CASSFGTKQEGYTF.

This clonotype was recorded many times. The chain joins TRBV5-1 to TRBJ1-1, with 7 bases matching TRBD1. The CDR3 covers 12 residues. Per the germline V gene, CDR1 is SGHRS and CDR2 is YFSETQ. V lost 4 bases, J lost 9 bases, and 6 bases stayed unmatched. The CDR3 bases are TGCGCCAGCAGCGAGAGACAGGGACAAGCTTTCTTT. As protein: CASSERQGQAFF.

This clonotype was observed at least ten times. As DNA, the CDR3 is TGTGCCACCAGCAGAGATCCGACAGGGAGCACAGATACGCAGTATTTT. Translating it yields CATSRDPTGSTDTQYF. This sequence joins TRBV15 and TRBJ2-3, with 7 positions matching TRBD1. CDR3 length: 16 amino acids. After removal of 0 bases from V and 0 bases from J, the junction contained 3 bases not matched to a gene. CDR1 is LNHNV, CDR2 YYDKDF, per germline (reference sequence).